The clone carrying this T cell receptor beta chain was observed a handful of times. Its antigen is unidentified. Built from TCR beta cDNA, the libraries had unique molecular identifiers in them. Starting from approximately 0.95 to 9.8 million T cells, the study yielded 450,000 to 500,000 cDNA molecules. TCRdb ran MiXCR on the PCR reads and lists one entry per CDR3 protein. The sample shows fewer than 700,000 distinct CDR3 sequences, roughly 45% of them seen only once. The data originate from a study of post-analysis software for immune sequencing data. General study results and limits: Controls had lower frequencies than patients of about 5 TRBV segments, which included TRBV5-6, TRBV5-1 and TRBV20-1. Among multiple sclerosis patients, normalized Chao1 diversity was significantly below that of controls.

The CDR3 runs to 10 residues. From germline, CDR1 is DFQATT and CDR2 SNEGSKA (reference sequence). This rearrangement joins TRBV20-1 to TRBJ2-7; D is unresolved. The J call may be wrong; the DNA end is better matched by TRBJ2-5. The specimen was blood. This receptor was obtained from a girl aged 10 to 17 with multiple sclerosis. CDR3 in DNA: TGCAGTGCTGGGTGGGAGACCCAGTACTTC. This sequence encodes CSAGWETQYF.